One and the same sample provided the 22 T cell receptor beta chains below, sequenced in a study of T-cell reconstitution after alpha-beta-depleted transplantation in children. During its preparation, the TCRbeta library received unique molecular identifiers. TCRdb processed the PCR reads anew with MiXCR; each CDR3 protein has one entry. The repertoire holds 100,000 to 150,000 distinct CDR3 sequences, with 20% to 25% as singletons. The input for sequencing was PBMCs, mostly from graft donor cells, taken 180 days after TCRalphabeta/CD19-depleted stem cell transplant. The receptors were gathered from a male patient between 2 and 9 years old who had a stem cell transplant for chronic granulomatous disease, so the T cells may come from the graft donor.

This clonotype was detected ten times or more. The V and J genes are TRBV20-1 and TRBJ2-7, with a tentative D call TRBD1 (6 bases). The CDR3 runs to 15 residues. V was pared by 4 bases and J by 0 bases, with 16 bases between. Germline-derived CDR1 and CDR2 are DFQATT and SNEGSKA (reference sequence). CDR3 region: CSATYYRVVSYEQYF. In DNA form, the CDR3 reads TGCAGTGCTACATATTACAGGGTCGTCTCCTACGAGCAGTACTTC.

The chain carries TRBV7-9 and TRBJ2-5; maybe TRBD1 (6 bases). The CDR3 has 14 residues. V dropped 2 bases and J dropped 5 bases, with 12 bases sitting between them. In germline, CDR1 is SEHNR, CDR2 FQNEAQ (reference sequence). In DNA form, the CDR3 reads TGTGCCAGCAGCTTAATCAGGGGCGGCGAGACCCAGTACTTC. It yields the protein CASSLIRGGETQYF. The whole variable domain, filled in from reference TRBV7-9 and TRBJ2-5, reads DTGVSQNPRHKITKRGQNVTFRCDPISEHNRLYWYRQTLGQGPEFLTYFQNEAQLEKSRLLSDRFSAERPKGSFSTLEIQRTEQGDSAMYLCASSLIRGGETQYFGPGTRLLVL.

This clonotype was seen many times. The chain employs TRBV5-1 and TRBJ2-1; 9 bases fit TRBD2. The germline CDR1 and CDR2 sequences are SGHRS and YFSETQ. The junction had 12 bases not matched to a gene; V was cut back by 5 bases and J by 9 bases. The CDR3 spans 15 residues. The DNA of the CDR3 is TGCGCCAGCAGACCCGGACTAGCGCCACGAGGTGAGCAGTTCTTC. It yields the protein CASRPGLAPRGEQFF.

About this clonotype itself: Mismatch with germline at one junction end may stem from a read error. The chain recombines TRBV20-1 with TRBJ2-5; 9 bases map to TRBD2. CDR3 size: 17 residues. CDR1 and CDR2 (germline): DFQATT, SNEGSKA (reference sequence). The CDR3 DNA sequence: TGCTGTGCTAGGCCATATGCAGCGGGAGGTCGCCAAGAGACCCAGTACTTC. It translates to CCARPYAAGGRQETQYF.

CDR3 DNA sequence: TGCGCCAGCAGCTTGGTGTCGGGGACAGGGCTTTACGAGCAGTACTTC. Translated, it gives CASSLVSGTGLYEQYF. The J gene is TRBJ2-7, the V gene TRBV5-1, with 9 bases lining up with TRBD1. The CDR3 contains 16 residues. The junction had 8 bases not matched to a gene; V was cut back by 0 bases and J by 4 bases. Germline-derived CDR1 and CDR2 are SGHRS and YFSETQ.

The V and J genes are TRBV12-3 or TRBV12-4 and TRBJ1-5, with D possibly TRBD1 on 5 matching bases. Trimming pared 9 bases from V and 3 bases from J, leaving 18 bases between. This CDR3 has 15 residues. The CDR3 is CASSHGTVNNQPQHF. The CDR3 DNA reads TGTGCCAGTTCCCATGGGACTGTTAACAATCAGCCCCAGCATTTT.

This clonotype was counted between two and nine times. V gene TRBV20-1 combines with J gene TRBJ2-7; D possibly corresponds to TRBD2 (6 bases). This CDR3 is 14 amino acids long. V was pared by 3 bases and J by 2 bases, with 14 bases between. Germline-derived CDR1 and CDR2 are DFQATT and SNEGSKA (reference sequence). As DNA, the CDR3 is TGCAGTGCTAGCCCCCTGGGAGGAACCTACGAGCAGTACTTC. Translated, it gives CSASPLGGTYEQYF.

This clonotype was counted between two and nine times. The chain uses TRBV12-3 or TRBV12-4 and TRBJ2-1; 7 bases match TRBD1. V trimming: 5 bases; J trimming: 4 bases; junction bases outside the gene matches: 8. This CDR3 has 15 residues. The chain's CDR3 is CASSPSGGLYNEQFF. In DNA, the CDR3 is TGTGCCAGCAGTCCTTCAGGGGGTCTGTACAATGAGCAGTTCTTC.

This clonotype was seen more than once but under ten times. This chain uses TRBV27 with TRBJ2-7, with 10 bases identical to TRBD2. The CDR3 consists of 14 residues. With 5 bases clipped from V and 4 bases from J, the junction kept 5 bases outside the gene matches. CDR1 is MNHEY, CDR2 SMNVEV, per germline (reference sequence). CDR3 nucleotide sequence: TGTGCCAGCAGTGTAAGCGGGAGGGGTTACGAGCAGTACTTC. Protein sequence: CASSVSGRGYEQYF.

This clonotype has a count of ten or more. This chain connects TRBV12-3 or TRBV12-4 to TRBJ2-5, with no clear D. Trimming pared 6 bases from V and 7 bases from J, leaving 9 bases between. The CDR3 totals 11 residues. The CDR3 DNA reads TGTGCCAGCAGGAGCGTGTGGACCCAGTACTTC. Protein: CASRSVWTQYF.

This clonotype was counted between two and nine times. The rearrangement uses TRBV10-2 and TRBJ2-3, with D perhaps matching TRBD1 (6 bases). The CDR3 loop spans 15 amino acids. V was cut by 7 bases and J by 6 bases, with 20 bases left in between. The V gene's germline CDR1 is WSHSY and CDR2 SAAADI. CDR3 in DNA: TGCGCCAGCATGTCGCCCCGACAGGATGATGATACGCAGTATTTT. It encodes CASMSPRQDDDTQYF.

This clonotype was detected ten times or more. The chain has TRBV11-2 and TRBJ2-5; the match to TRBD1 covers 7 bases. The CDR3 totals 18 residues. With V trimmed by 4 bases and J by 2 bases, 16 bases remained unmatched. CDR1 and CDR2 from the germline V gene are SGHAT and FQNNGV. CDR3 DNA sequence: TGTGCCAGCAGCTCTAGACCCCCTAGGACAGGACCACAAGAGACCCAGTACTTC. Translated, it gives CASSSRPPRTGPQETQYF.

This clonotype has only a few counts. The CDR3 nucleotides read TGCAGTGCTGTCAGACTAGCGGGACCCAATGAGCAGTTCTTC. It translates to CSAVRLAGPNEQFF. The rearrangement joins TRBV20-1 to TRBJ2-1, with 11 bases lining up with TRBD2. Germline-derived CDR1 and CDR2 are DFQATT and SNEGSKA (reference sequence). V gave up 5 bases and J gave up 6 bases; unmatched junction bases: 6. CDR3 length: 14 residues.

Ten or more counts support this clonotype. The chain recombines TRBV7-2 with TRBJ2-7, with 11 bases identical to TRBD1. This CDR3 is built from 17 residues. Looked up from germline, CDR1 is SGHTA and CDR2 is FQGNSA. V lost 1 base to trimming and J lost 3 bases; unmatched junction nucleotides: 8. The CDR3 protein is CASSLVPGTGGNYEQYF. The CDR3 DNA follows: TGTGCCAGCAGCTTAGTCCCTGGGACAGGGGGAAACTACGAGCAGTACTTC.

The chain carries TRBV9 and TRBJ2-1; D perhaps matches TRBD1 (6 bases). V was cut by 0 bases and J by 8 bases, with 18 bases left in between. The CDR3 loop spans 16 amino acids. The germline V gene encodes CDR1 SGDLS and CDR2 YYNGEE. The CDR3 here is CASSVAAGTYLHEQFF. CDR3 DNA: TGTGCCAGCAGCGTAGCCGCCGGGACATATTTACATGAGCAGTTCTTC.

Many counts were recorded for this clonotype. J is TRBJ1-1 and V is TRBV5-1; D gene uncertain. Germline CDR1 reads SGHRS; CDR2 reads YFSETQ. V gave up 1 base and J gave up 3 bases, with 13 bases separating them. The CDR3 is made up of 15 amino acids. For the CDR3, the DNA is TGCGCCAGCAGCTTGTCATTATGGACGGACACTGAAGCTTTCTTT. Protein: CASSLSLWTDTEAFF. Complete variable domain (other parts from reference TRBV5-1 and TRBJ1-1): KAGVTQTPRYLIKTRGQQVTLSCSPISGHRSVSWYQQTPGQGLQFLFEYFSETQRNKGNFPGRFSGRQFSNSRSEMNVSTLELGDSALYLCASSLSLWTDTEAFFGQGTRLTVV.

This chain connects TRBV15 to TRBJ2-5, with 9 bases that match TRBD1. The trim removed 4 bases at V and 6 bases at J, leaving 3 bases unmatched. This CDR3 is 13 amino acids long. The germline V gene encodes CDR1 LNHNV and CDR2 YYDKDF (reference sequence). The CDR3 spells CATSKTGGQTQYF. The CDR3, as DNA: TGTGCCACCAGCAAGACAGGGGGACAGACCCAGTACTTC.

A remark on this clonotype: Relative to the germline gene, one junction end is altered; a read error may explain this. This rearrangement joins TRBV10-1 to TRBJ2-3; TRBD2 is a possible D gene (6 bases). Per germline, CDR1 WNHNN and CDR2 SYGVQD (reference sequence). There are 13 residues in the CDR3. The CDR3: CASREVADDMQYF. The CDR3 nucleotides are TGCGCCAGCAGAGAAGTAGCGGACGATATGCAGTATTTT.

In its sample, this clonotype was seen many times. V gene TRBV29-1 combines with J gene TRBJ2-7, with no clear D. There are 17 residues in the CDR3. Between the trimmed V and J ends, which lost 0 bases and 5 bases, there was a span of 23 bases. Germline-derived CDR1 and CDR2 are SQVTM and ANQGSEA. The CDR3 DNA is TGCAGCGTTGAAGATTACCACGTACTACCTGGCCCCCACGAGCAGTACTTC. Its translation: CSVEDYHVLPGPHEQYF.

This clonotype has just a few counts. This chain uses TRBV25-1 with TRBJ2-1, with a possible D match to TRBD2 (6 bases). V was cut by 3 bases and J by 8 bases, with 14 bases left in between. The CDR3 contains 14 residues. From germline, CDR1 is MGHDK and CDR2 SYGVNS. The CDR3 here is CASSEGGSGDEQFF. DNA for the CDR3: TGTGCCAGCAGTGAGGGGGGTTCGGGGGATGAGCAGTTCTTC.

Here the CDR3 DNA reads TGTGCCAGCAGTCCAGGGATCTCTGGGGCCAACGTCCTGACTTTC. Amino acids: CASSPGISGANVLTF. The gene calls are TRBV12-3 or TRBV12-4 and TRBJ2-6, with D possibly TRBD1 on 5 matching bases. The CDR3 has 15 residues. V dropped 5 bases and J dropped 0 bases, with 8 bases sitting between them.

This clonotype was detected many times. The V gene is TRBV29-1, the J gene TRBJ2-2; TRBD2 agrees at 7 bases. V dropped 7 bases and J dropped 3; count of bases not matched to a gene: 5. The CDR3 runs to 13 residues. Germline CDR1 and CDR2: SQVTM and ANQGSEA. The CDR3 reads CSAGLGYTGELFF. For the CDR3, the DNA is TGCAGCGCAGGACTAGGGTACACCGGGGAGCTGTTTTTT.